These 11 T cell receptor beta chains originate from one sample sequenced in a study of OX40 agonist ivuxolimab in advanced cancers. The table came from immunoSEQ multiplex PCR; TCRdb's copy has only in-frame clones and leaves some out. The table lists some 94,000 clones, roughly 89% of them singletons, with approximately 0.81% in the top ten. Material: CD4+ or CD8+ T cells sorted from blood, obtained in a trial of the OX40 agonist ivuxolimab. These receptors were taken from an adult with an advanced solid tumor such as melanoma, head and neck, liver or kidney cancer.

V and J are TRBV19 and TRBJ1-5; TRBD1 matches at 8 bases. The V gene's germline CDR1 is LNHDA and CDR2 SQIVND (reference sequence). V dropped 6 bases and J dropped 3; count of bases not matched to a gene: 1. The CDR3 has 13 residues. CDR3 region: CASRTGVNQPQHF. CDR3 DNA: TGTGCCAGTAGGACAGGGGTCAATCAGCCCCAGCATTTT.

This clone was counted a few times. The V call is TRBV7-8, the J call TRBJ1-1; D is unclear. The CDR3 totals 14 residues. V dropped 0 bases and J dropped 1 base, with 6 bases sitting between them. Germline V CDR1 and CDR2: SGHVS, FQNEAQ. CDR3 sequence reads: CASSLAWENTEAFF. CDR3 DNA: TGTGCCAGCAGCTTAGCGTGGGAGAACACTGAAGCTTTCTTT.

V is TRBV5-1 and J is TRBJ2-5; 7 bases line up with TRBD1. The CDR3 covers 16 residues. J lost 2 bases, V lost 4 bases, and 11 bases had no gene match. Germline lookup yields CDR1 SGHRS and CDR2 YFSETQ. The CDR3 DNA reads TGCGCCAGCAGCCCAGTAGGGGGCCAATATCAAGAGACCCAGTACTTC. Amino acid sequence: CASSPVGGQYQETQYF. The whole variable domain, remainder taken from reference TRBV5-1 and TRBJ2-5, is KAGVTQTPRYLIKTRGQQVTLSCSPISGHRSVSWYQQTPGQGLQFLFEYFSETQRNKGNFPGRFSGRQFSNSRSEMNVSTLELGDSALYLCASSPVGGQYQETQYFGPGTRLLVL.

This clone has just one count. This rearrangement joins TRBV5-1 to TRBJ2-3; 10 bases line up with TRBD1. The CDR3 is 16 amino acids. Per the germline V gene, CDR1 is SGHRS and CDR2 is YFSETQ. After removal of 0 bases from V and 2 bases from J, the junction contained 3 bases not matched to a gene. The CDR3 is CASSLEGTGDTDTQYF. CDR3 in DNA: TGCGCCAGCAGCTTGGAGGGGACAGGGGACACAGATACGCAGTATTTT.

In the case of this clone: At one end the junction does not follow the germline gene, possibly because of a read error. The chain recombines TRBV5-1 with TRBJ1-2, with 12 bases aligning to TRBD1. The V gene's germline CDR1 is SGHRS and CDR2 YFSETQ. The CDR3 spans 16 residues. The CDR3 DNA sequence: TGTGCCAGCAGTCCGGGACAGGGGGCGTCTGGCTATGGCTACACCTTC. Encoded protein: CASSPGQGASGYGYTF. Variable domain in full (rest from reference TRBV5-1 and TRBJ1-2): KAGVTQTPRYLIKTRGQQVTLSCSPISGHRSVSWYQQTPGQGLQFLFEYFSETQRNKGNFPGRFSGRQFSNSRSEMNVSTLELGDSALYLCASSPGQGASGYGYTFGSGTRLTVV.

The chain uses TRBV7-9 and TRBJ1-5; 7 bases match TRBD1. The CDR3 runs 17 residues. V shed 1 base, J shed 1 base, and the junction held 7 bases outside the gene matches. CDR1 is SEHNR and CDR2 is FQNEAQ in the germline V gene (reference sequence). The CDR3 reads CASSLGRQGNSNQPQHF. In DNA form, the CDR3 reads TGTGCCAGCAGCTTAGGGCGACAGGGCAACAGCAATCAGCCCCAGCATTTT.

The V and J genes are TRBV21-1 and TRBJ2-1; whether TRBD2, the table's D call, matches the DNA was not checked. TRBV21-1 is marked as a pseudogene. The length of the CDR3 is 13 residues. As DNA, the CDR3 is TGTGCCAGCAGCGGACTAGCGGGAGATGAGCAGTTCTTC. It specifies CASSGLAGDEQFF.

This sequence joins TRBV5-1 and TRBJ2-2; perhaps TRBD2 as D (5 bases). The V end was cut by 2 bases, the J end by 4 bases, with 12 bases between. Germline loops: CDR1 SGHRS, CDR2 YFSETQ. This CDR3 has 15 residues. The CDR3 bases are TGCGCCAGCAGCTTTGGTAACAGCGGCACCGGGGAGCTGTTTTTT. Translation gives CASSFGNSGTGELFF. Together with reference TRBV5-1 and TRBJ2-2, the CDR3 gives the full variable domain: KAGVTQTPRYLIKTRGQQVTLSCSPISGHRSVSWYQQTPGQGLQFLFEYFSETQRNKGNFPGRFSGRQFSNSRSEMNVSTLELGDSALYLCASSFGNSGTGELFFGEGSRLTVL.

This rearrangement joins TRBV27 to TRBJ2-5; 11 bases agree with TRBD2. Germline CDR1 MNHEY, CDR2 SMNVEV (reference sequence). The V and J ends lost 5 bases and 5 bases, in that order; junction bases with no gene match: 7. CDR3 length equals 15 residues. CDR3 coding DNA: TGTGCCAGCAGTAGGGCTAGCGGGAGGATGGAGACCCAGTACTTC. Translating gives CASSRASGRMETQYF.

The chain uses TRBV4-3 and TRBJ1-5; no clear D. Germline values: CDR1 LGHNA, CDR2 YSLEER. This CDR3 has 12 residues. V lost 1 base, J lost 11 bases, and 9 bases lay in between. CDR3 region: CASSQGSGAQHF. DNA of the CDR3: TGCGCCAGCAGCCAAGGGTCCGGGGCCCAGCATTTT.

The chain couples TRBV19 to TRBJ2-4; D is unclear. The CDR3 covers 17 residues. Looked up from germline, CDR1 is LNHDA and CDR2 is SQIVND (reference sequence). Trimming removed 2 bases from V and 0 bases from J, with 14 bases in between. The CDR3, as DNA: TGTGCCAGTAGTATATTGCCGGCTCCTCTAGCCAAAAACATTCAGTACTTC. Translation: CASSILPAPLAKNIQYF. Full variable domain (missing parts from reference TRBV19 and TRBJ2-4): DGGITQSPKYLFRKEGQNVTLSCEQNLNHDAMYWYRQDPGQGLRLIYYSQIVNDFQKGDIAEGYSVSREKKESFPLTVTSAQKNPTAFYLCASSILPAPLAKNIQYFGAGTRLSVL.